The 10 T cell receptor beta chains in this list originate from one sample, sequenced in a study of cytomegalovirus exposure and HLA in healthy donors. A multiplex PCR was run with 60 Vbeta primers and 13 Jbeta primers. Libraries were prepared by immunoSEQ multiplex PCR; TCRdb keeps only in-frame clonotypes and omits some of them. Its listing shows tens of thousands of clones. Sequenced input: PBMCs. These receptors came from a young man in good health and CMV-seropositive.

The chain links TRBV19 to TRBJ1-2; a possible D gene is TRBD1 (5 bases). Germline CDR1 LNHDA, CDR2 SQIVND (reference sequence). This CDR3 has 14 amino acids. With 5 bases removed from V and 0 bases from J, the gap between germline ends came to 10 bases. For the CDR3, the DNA is TGTGCCAGTAGTCAGGGAATAGCTAACTATGGCTACACCTTC. Translated, it gives CASSQGIANYGYTF.

The chain links TRBV29-1 to TRBJ1-1; D gene ambiguous. Trimming pared 0 bases from V and 0 bases from J, leaving 23 bases between. This CDR3 contains 19 residues. Germline values: CDR1 SQVTM, CDR2 ANQGSEA. The CDR3 bases are TGCAGCGTTGAAGATCGCTCGATGAGGAAGCGCCTTATGAACACTGAAGCTTTCTTT. Protein product: CSVEDRSMRKRLMNTEAFF.

This rearrangement joins TRBV19 to TRBJ1-5; D call uncertain. In germline, CDR1 is LNHDA, CDR2 SQIVND (reference sequence). V dropped 3 bases and J dropped 6 bases, with 12 bases sitting between them. This CDR3 region has 14 residues. The CDR3, as DNA: TGTGCCAGTAGTATTCGAAGGGAGGCTCAGCCCCAGCATTTT. This sequence encodes CASSIRREAQPQHF.

V usage is TRBV6-1 and J usage is TRBJ1-5; D possibly corresponds to TRBD1 (6 bases). The germline V gene has CDR1 MNHNS and CDR2 SASEGT. This CDR3 contains 15 residues. Trimming cost V 4 bases and J 2 bases, with 12 bases left between them. The CDR3 is CASSVQGKRNQPQHF. CDR3 nucleotides: TGTGCCAGCAGTGTCCAGGGGAAGCGCAATCAGCCCCAGCATTTT.

The chain uses TRBV7-6 and TRBJ2-7, with 9 bases fitting TRBD1. The CDR3 has 14 residues. CDR1 and CDR2 from the germline V gene are SGHVS and FNYEAQ. V shed 1 base and J 3 bases; nucleotides not matched to a gene: 1. CDR3 protein: CASSLGGQGYEQYF. CDR3 DNA sequence: TGTGCCAGCAGCTTAGGGGGACAGGGCTACGAGCAGTACTTC.

The chain uses TRBV4-2 and TRBJ2-3; TRBD2 matches at 7 bases. The CDR3 spans 15 residues. Germline CDR1 is LGHNA and CDR2 is YNFKEQ. V was clipped by 2 bases and J by 3 bases; unmatched bases: 5. The CDR3 protein is CASSQIGRGTDTQYF. DNA of the CDR3: TGTGCCAGCAGCCAAATTGGGAGGGGAACAGATACGCAGTATTTT.

This chain uses TRBV4-1 with TRBJ2-7; TRBD2 aligns across 13 bases. CDR3 length: 17 residues. From germline, CDR1 is MGHRA and CDR2 YSYEKL. The V segment lost 4 bases and the J segment 3 bases; nucleotides outside the gene matches: 9. CDR3 in amino acids: CASSPALAGGPSYEQYF. The CDR3 DNA is TGCGCCAGCAGCCCCGCACTAGCGGGAGGGCCTAGCTACGAGCAGTACTTC.

For this clone: The same CDR3 is also encoded by other DNA sequences in this sample. The chain couples TRBV9 to TRBJ2-3; D is ambiguous. The CDR3 is made up of 14 amino acids. Germline CDR1 reads SGDLS; CDR2 reads YYNGEE. V lost 0 bases, J lost 0 bases, and 5 bases lay in between. Written as DNA, the CDR3 is TGTGCCAGCAGCGTAGCGGGTAGCACAGATACGCAGTATTTT. Its translation is CASSVAGSTDTQYF.

V and J are TRBV30 and TRBJ1-2; TRBD1 agrees at 9 bases. Looked up from germline, CDR1 is GTSNPN and CDR2 is SVGIG (reference sequence). The CDR3 has 16 residues. V was pared by 8 bases and J by 8 bases, with 21 bases of the junction left unmatched. CDR3 loop: CAGQRGQGHSGLGYTF. The CDR3 bases are TGTGCCGGACAAAGGGGACAGGGACACTCGGGTTTAGGCTACACCTTC.

The chain uses TRBV15 and TRBJ2-4; 12 nucleotides align to TRBD2. The CDR3 has 17 amino acids. Germline CDR1 is LNHNV and CDR2 is YYDKDF (reference sequence). With 5 bases clipped from V and 4 bases from J, the junction kept 9 bases outside the gene matches. The CDR3, as DNA: TGTGCCACCAGCTCCCGGACTAGCGGGATGTCGAAAAACATTCAGTACTTC. As protein: CATSSRTSGMSKNIQYF.